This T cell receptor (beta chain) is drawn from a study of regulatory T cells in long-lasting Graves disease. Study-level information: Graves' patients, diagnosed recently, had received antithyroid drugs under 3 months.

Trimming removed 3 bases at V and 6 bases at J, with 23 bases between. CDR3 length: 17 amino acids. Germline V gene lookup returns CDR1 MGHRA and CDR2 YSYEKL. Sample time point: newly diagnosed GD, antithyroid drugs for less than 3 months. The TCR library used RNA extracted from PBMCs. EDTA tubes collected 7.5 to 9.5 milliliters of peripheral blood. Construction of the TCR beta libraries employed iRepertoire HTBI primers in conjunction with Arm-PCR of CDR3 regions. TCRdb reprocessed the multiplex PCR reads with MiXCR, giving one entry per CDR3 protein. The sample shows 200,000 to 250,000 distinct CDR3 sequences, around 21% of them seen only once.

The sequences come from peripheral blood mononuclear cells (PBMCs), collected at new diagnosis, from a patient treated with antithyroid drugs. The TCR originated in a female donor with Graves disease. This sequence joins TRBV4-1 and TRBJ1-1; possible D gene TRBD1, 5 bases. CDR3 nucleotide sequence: TGCGCCAGCAGCCAGATAGGAGGCGTAGAGGGGATGGCTGAAGCTTTCTTT. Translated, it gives CASSQIGGVEGMAEAFF.